A selection of T cell receptor beta chains follows, all from one sample in a study of a mutant IDH1 vaccine in newly diagnosed glioma. Their cognate antigens are unknown. Profiled with immunoSEQ multiplex PCR; TCRdb holds only in-frame clones, not every one. The sample has 60,000 to 100,000 clones; approximately 85% are singletons. The starting material was PBMCs, obtained from a glioma patient whose treatment included an IDH1 peptide vaccine. The origin of the receptors is a woman aged 50 to 65 with glioma. CDR3s include the opening cysteine and the closing phenylalanine or tryptophan. The D gene is left open where the match is weak. The listing skips clone size in some rows; elsewhere it reads once, few, many or a size class.

>.|TRBJ1-1|few|TRBV29-1
TGCAGCGTCAGGGGACGAAACACTGAAGCTTTCTTT
CSVRGRNTEAFF
>TRBD1|TRBJ1-1|.|TRBV28
TGTGCCAGCATTCAGATTACAGGGGGCGGTGGGGCTTTCTTT
CASIQITGGGGAFF
>.|TRBJ2-1|.|TRBV19
TGTGCCAGTACCACAGACGGCTACAATGAGCAGTTCTTC
CASTTDGYNEQFF
>TRBD1|TRBJ2-7|.|TRBV5-8
TGTGCCAGCAGAAGACAGGGGGCAGCCTACGAGCAGTACTTC
CASRRQGAAYEQYF
>.|TRBJ2-7|once|TRBV27
TGTGCCAGCTCTTTCGACGGGACCGTCTACGAGCAGTACTTC
CASSFDGTVYEQYF
>.|TRBJ1-1|.|TRBV2
TGTGCCAGCAGGCAGGGGAACACTGAAGCTTTCTTT
CASRQGNTEAFF
>TRBD2|TRBJ2-3|.|TRBV18
TGTGCCAGCTCACCCCCGGGACTAGCCCTTCCGACGCAGTATTTT
CASSPPGLALPTQYF
>TRBD1|TRBJ2-5|.|TRBV7-9
TGTGCCAGCAGCCCGGGACAGCAAGAGACCCAGTACTTC
CASSPGQQETQYF
>.|TRBJ2-2|.|TRBV6-5
TGTGCCAGCAGTTACCGGGGGAACACCGGGGAGCTGTTTTTT
CASSYRGNTGELFF
>.|TRBJ1-2|once|TRBV5-6
TGTGCCAGCAACCCACGGGGAGAGGATGGCTACACCTTC
CASNPRGEDGYTF
>TRBD1|TRBJ2-5|.|TRBV27
TGTGCCAGCAGTTTAACAGGGGGGCAAGAGACCCAGTACTTC
CASSLTGGQETQYF
>.|TRBJ1-1|few|TRBV2
TGTGCCAGCAGTGAAGGACACAACTCGAGGGACACTGAAGCTTTCTTT
CASSEGHNSRDTEAFF
>TRBD1|TRBJ1-5|.|TRBV19
TGTGCCAGTAGAGACAGGGGCAAGGTCCAGCCCCAGCATTTT
CASRDRGKVQPQHF
>TRBD2|TRBJ2-7|.|TRBV11-2
TGTGCCAGCAGCTTTACTAGCGGGAGTACCTACGAGCAGTACTTC
CASSFTSGSTYEQYF
>.|TRBJ1-2|few|TRBV19
TGTGCCAGTAGTATTCCCGGGCTCTCGGAGTATGGCTACACCTTC
CASSIPGLSEYGYTF
>.|TRBJ2-5|once|TRBV12-2
TGTGCAAGTCGCCCTTTTGGTGGCAGGGAGACCCAGTACTTC
CASRPFGGRETQYF
>TRBD1|TRBJ1-1|.|TRBV4-2
TGTGCCAGCAGCCAAGATCGGGTGCGACAGGGATCTTTCTTT
CASSQDRVRQGSFF
>.|TRBJ2-3|once|TRBV28
TGTGCCAGCAGTTTTACCGCAGATACGCAGTATTTT
CASSFTADTQYF
>.|TRBJ1-2|.|TRBV4-1
TGCGCCAGCAGCCAAGAATTGGCATCGAGGCAGCTGCGGGGCTACACCTTC
CASSQELASRQLRGYTF
>.|TRBJ1-4|.|TRBV28
TGTGCCAGCAGTCAGGACACTGCAACTAATGAAAAACTGTTTTTT
CASSQDTATNEKLFF
>TRBD2|TRBJ2-1|.|TRBV18
TGTGCCAGCTCACCCCCAGGGAGGGCCTACAATGAGCAGTTCTTC
CASSPPGRAYNEQFF
>TRBD1|TRBJ1-5|.|TRBV19
TGTGCCAGTAGTGACAGGGGGGCTAGCAATCAGCCCCAGCATTTT
CASSDRGASNQPQHF
>.|TRBJ1-2|.|TRBV7-9
TGTGCCAGCAGCACAGACAGATATCTAAACTATGGCTACACCTTC
CASSTDRYLNYGYTF
>TRBD2|TRBJ2-7|.|TRBV7-9
TGTGCCAGCAGCTCCGGACTAGCGGGCTACGAGCAGTACTTC
CASSSGLAGYEQYF
>.|TRBJ2-3|few|TRBV10-2
TGCGCCAGCAGTGAGGTGGGAGCGGGCACAGATACGCAGTATTTT
CASSEVGAGTDTQYF
>.|TRBJ1-5|.|TRBV7-9
TGTGCCAGCAGCCCCGGACAGATAAGCAATCAGCCCCAGCATTTT
CASSPGQISNQPQHF
>TRBD2|TRBJ2-3|.|TRBV7-9
TGTGCCAGCAGCGATCGTAGCGGGAGGGCGACAGATACGCAGTATTTT
CASSDRSGRATDTQYF
>.|TRBJ1-1|few|TRBV4-1
TGCGCCAGCAGCCAAGAGGTACAATCTGAAGCTTTCTTT
CASSQEVQSEAFF
>.|TRBJ1-6|.|TRBV7-8
TGTGCCAGCAGCTCCATCGGTGGGGTCGGGATTCAACCCCTCCACTTT
CASSSIGGVGIQPLHF
>TRBD2|TRBJ2-1|.|TRBV2
TGTGCCAGCAGAAGACTAGCGGGGGCGTACAATGAGCAGTTCTTC
CASRRLAGAYNEQFF
>.|TRBJ1-1|.|TRBV28
TGTGCCAGCAGCCCTGGGGGGACTGAAGCTTTCTTT
CASSPGGTEAFF
>.|TRBJ2-3|.|TRBV6-5
TGTGCCAGCAGTTACTCGAGGGTTGCATTGGATACGCAGTATTTT
CASSYSRVALDTQYF
>.|TRBJ2-7|.|TRBV28
TGTGCCAGCAGCCCGAGGGGGGCCTACGAGCAGTACTTC
CASSPRGAYEQYF
>.|TRBJ2-5|.|TRBV9
TGTGCCAGCAGCGTAGGTACAACGGGGCAGACCCAGTACTTC
CASSVGTTGQTQYF